What follows are 21 T cell receptor beta chains derived from one specimen sequenced in a study of cytomegalovirus exposure and HLA in healthy donors. PCR was performed using 60 Vbeta and 13 Jbeta primers. The table came from immunoSEQ multiplex PCR; TCRdb's copy has only in-frame clones and leaves some out. The sample contains 200,000 to 300,000 clones, 70% to 90% of which appear only once. Input material: PBMCs. All receptors derive from a woman aged 40-49 years in good health and CMV-seropositive.

The chain has TRBV28 and TRBJ2-1; 8 bases are a match to TRBD2. The V gene's germline CDR1 is MDHEN and CDR2 SYDVKM. V shed 1 base and J 9 bases; nucleotides not matched to a gene: 11. CDR3 length: 16 amino acids. CDR3 sequence: CASSLSAGVAGLEQFF. The DNA of the CDR3 is TGTGCCAGCAGTTTATCAGCCGGGGTAGCGGGACTTGAGCAGTTCTTC.

This clone was detected only once. V gene TRBV5-1 combines with J gene TRBJ2-7; 12 positions agree with TRBD2. Germline assignment: CDR1 SGHRS and CDR2 YFSETQ. The CDR3 runs 15 residues. The V segment lost 4 bases and the J segment 2 bases; nucleotides outside the gene matches: 4. CDR3 loop: CASSEGLAGTYEQYF. CDR3 nucleotides: TGCGCCAGCAGCGAGGGACTAGCGGGTACCTACGAGCAGTACTTC.

This sequence joins TRBV12-5 and TRBJ2-2; TRBD1 aligns across 10 bases. V dropped 0 bases and J dropped 1; count of bases not matched to a gene: 17. In germline, CDR1 is LGHNT, CDR2 FRNRAP. This CDR3 is 22 amino acids long. This CDR3 is CASGLVATGGLFLYRNTGELFF. CDR3 DNA: TGTGCTAGTGGTTTGGTCGCGACAGGGGGCCTCTTCTTATACAGGAACACCGGGGAGCTGTTTTTT.

CDR3 protein: CSVQLAGRNDEQYF. CDR3 in DNA: TGCAGCGTTCAACTAGCGGGACGTAACGACGAGCAGTACTTC. V gene TRBV29-1 combines with J gene TRBJ2-7; 10 bases align to TRBD2. V lost 5 bases to trimming and J lost 5 bases; unmatched junction nucleotides: 9. Germline V gene data show CDR1 as SQVTM and CDR2 as ANQGSEA. The CDR3 sequence is 14 residues long.

The chain employs TRBV4-2 and TRBJ1-4, with D tentatively TRBD1 (6 bases). Trimming took off 0 bases at V and 4 bases at J, with 18 bases between the two ends. The CDR3 spans 18 residues. The germline V gene encodes CDR1 LGHNA and CDR2 YNFKEQ. CDR3 loop: CASSQDADTGTGNEKLFF. As DNA, the CDR3 is TGTGCCAGCAGCCAAGACGCCGATACAGGGACGGGTAATGAAAAACTGTTTTTT.

The chain employs TRBV30 and TRBJ2-1, with TRBD2 matching over 7 bases. The germline V gene encodes CDR1 GTSNPN and CDR2 SVGIG (reference sequence). V lost 5 bases to trimming and J lost 6 bases; unmatched junction nucleotides: 10. The CDR3 contains 14 residues. The CDR3 loop reads CAWDLLSGGNEQFF. CDR3 coding DNA: TGTGCCTGGGACCTCCTCTCGGGAGGCAATGAGCAGTTCTTC.

This chain connects TRBV27 to TRBJ1-2; unclear D gene. CDR1 is MNHEY, CDR2 SMNVEV, per germline (reference sequence). The CDR3 is made up of 14 amino acids. V was pared by 5 bases and J by 2 bases, with 12 bases between. The CDR3 DNA sequence: TGTGCCAGCAGTCCCCGGGAGACGAACTATGGCTACACCTTC. This sequence encodes CASSPRETNYGYTF.

The rearrangement joins TRBV13 to TRBJ1-1; TRBD1 agrees at 8 bases. The length of the CDR3 is 15 residues. CDR1 and CDR2 from the germline V gene are PRHDT and FYEKMQ (reference sequence). The trim removed 5 bases at V and 0 bases at J, leaving 5 bases unmatched. CDR3 sequence (DNA): TGTGCCAGCAGCCGACAGGGGAGAGTGAACACTGAAGCTTTCTTT. This sequence encodes CASSRQGRVNTEAFF.

The chain recombines TRBV5-1 with TRBJ1-1, with D perhaps TRBD1 (5 bases). Trimming took off 2 bases at V and 2 bases at J, with 7 bases between the two ends. The CDR3 sequence is 13 residues long. The germline gives CDR1 SGHRS, CDR2 YFSETQ. The CDR3 protein is CASSLQANTEAFF. The CDR3 region has the DNA TGCGCCAGCAGCTTACAGGCTAACACTGAAGCTTTCTTT.

The chain uses TRBV9 and TRBJ2-7; 8 nucleotides line up with TRBD2. V was pared by 0 bases and J by 7 bases, with 9 bases of the junction left unmatched. The CDR3 length is 15 residues. Germline V gene data show CDR1 as SGDLS and CDR2 as YYNGEE. The CDR3 loop reads CASSVASGGPGEQYF. CDR3 DNA sequence: TGTGCCAGCAGCGTAGCGTCGGGAGGGCCGGGGGAGCAGTACTTC.

CDR3 amino acids: CASSAGTVYEQYF. The DNA of the CDR3 is TGTGCCAGCAGTGCCGGGACAGTTTACGAGCAGTACTTC. The V call is TRBV28, the J call TRBJ2-7; 7 bases map to TRBD1. The length of the CDR3 is 13 residues. The junction had 5 bases not matched to a gene; V was cut back by 5 bases and J by 4 bases. CDR1 and CDR2 from the germline V gene are MDHEN and SYDVKM.

This chain uses TRBV15 with TRBJ1-2; D not resolved. This CDR3 region has 15 residues. V was pared by 0 bases and J by 7 bases, with 15 bases between. Germline V gives CDR1 LNHNV, CDR2 YYDKDF (reference sequence). CDR3 sequence reads: CATSRDEGLIGGYTF. In DNA, the CDR3 is TGTGCCACCAGCAGAGATGAGGGTCTGATTGGTGGCTACACCTTC.

The V and J genes are TRBV7-9 and TRBJ2-1; the D gene is possibly TRBD2 (5 bases). The CDR3 consists of 16 residues. Germline V gene data show CDR1 as SEHNR and CDR2 as FQNEAQ (reference sequence). Trimming stripped 8 bases from V and 3 bases from J, with 20 bases between. CDR3 sequence reads: CASDGKRGSFYNEQFF. The CDR3 DNA reads as TGTGCCAGCGACGGTAAAAGAGGGTCCTTCTACAATGAGCAGTTCTTC.

The chain recombines TRBV27 with TRBJ2-7; 7 bases are a match to TRBD2. Looked up from germline, CDR1 is MNHEY and CDR2 is SMNVEV (reference sequence). CDR3 length equals 13 residues. V trimming: 5 bases; J trimming: 2 bases; junction bases outside the gene matches: 3. CDR3 coding DNA: TGTGCCAGCAGTCTCCGGGAGGCCTACGAGCAGTACTTC. This sequence encodes CASSLREAYEQYF.

The rearrangement uses TRBV2 and TRBJ1-2; 8 bases line up with TRBD1. Germline loops: CDR1 SNHLY, CDR2 FYNNEI. Trimming at V came to 5 bases and at J to 2 bases, leaving 10 bases not matched to a gene. The CDR3 spans 16 residues. In DNA, the CDR3 is TGTGCCAGCAGTCCAGCAGAAGGACAGGGAAACTATGGCTACACCTTC. This codes for CASSPAEGQGNYGYTF.

The chain couples TRBV7-8 to TRBJ2-7; 7 nucleotides agree with TRBD2. In germline, CDR1 is SGHVS, CDR2 FQNEAQ. V was pared by 3 bases and J by 6 bases, with 2 bases of the junction left unmatched. The CDR3 has 12 amino acids. CDR3 in amino acids: CASSLERGEQYF. The CDR3 DNA reads TGTGCCAGCAGCTTGGAGCGGGGCGAGCAGTACTTC.

This CDR3 reads CASRINTLYEQYF. The CDR3 nucleotides are TGTGCCAGCAGGATCAATACCCTCTACGAGCAGTACTTC. V is TRBV28 and J is TRBJ2-5; D is uncertain. The J call may be faulty, since TRBJ2-7 better matches the DNA end. This CDR3 is built from 13 residues. Per the germline V gene, CDR1 is MDHEN and CDR2 is SYDVKM.

To note about this clone: In the same sample, other DNA sequences code for this CDR3. The chain carries TRBV7-2 and TRBJ2-7, with 8 bases fitting TRBD1. After removal of 5 bases from V and 0 bases from J, the junction contained 6 bases not matched to a gene. The CDR3 contains 15 residues. Germline CDR1 SGHTA, CDR2 FQGNSA. Here the CDR3 reads CASSPGQGSSYEQYF. For the CDR3, the DNA is TGTGCCAGCAGCCCCGGACAGGGAAGCTCCTACGAGCAGTACTTC.

V usage is TRBV6-1 and J usage is TRBJ1-1; D remains ambiguous. V dropped 5 bases and J dropped 1 base, with 8 bases sitting between them. From germline, CDR1 is MNHNS and CDR2 SASEGT. This CDR3 is built from 13 residues. The CDR3 DNA follows: TGTGCCAGCAGTTTATCAGGGAACACTGAAGCTTTCTTT. It codes for CASSLSGNTEAFF.

The V gene is TRBV30, the J gene TRBJ1-1; TRBD1 might be the D (5 bases). Germline V lookup: CDR1 GTSNPN, CDR2 SVGIG (reference sequence). Between the trimmed V and J ends, which lost 0 bases and 1 base, there was a span of 12 bases. This CDR3 comprises 15 residues. The CDR3 protein is CAWSVGPTANTEAFF. In DNA form, the CDR3 reads TGTGCCTGGAGTGTAGGGCCGACAGCGAACACTGAAGCTTTCTTT.

V usage is TRBV7-3 and J usage is TRBJ1-1; a possible D gene is TRBD1 (5 bases). The CDR3 spans 15 residues. CDR1 is SGHTA, CDR2 FQGTGA, per germline. Trimming cost V 5 bases and J 5 bases, with 18 bases left between them. CDR3 DNA sequence: TGTGCCAGCAGCCGTGAAGGGGCGGGGAGGACTGAAGCTTTCTTT. This gives the protein CASSREGAGRTEAFF.